This T cell receptor beta chain was profiled in a study of T cell changes during pregnancy in multiple sclerosis. The protocol was immunoSEQ multiplex PCR, while the TCRdb copy is restricted to in-frame clones and leaves out a portion. The sample has 35,000 to 45,000 clones, 90% to 95% seen once. This CDR3 has 16 residues. Per germline, CDR1 SGHRS and CDR2 YFSETQ. V was cut by 4 bases and J by 0 bases, with 14 bases left in between. The source of this sequence is a female donor with multiple sclerosis, enrolled in a pregnancy study. The V and J genes are TRBV5-1 and TRBJ2-1, with D unresolved. Sequenced here: peripheral blood, sampled before pregnancy. The CDR3 loop reads CASSHYRKSSYNEQFF. CDR3 DNA: TGCGCCAGCAGCCACTACCGCAAGAGCTCCTACAATGAGCAGTTCTTC.